Each of the 14 T cell receptor beta chains below was sequenced from the same sample in a study of blood T cell repertoires in COVID-19. Repertoires were generated with immunoSEQ multiplex PCR, while TCRdb's copy carries only in-frame clones and drops some. The sample holds about 100,000 clones, more than 75% seen once. The sequencing sample was made of peripheral blood. The receptors originated from a young woman with acute or convalescent COVID-19.

The chain is built from TRBV2 and TRBJ2-7; D perhaps matches TRBD1 (6 bases). Germline-derived CDR1 and CDR2 are SNHLY and FYNNEI. This CDR3 is built from 15 residues. Trimming took off 5 bases at V and 0 bases at J, with 14 bases between the two ends. CDR3 bases: TGTGCCAGCAGTCTAGGACAGTTATACTCCTACGAGCAGTACTTC. Amino acids: CASSLGQLYSYEQYF.

The chain carries TRBV18 and TRBJ2-2, with TRBD2 as a possible D gene (5 bases). Trimming removed 3 bases at V and 0 bases at J, with 17 bases between. CDR1 and CDR2 from the germline V gene are KGHSH and LQKENI. This CDR3 has 18 residues. The chain's CDR3 is CASSPGYSPRANTGELFF. In DNA, the CDR3 is TGTGCCAGCTCACCGGGTTACAGCCCGAGGGCGAACACCGGGGAGCTGTTTTTT.

The chain's CDR3 is CASSLGLAYEQYF. DNA of the CDR3: TGTGCCAGCAGTCTTGGACTGGCCTACGAGCAGTACTTC. The chain joins TRBV7-9 to TRBJ2-7; tentatively, D is TRBD2 (5 bases). V shed 6 bases and J shed 2 bases, with 11 bases lying between them. Germline assignment: CDR1 SEHNR and CDR2 FQNEAQ (reference sequence). This CDR3 comprises 13 residues.

CDR3: CASSYGGYEQYF. For the CDR3, the DNA is TGTGCCAGCAGCTACGGGGGCTACGAGCAGTACTTC. The genes are TRBV4-2 and TRBJ2-7; D might be TRBD2 (6 bases). Looked up from germline, CDR1 is LGHNA and CDR2 is YNFKEQ. V was shortened by 5 bases and J by 3 bases, with 8 bases between the two germline ends. The CDR3 loop spans 12 amino acids.

The chain uses TRBV24-1 and TRBJ2-2; tentatively, D is TRBD1 (7 bases). Germline lookup yields CDR1 KGHDR and CDR2 SFDVKD. Trimming cost V 12 bases and J 0 bases, with 16 bases left between them. The CDR3 consists of 15 residues. The CDR3 here is CAAGQLSSNTGELFF. CDR3 coding DNA: TGTGCCGCGGGACAGCTGTCATCGAACACCGGGGAGCTGTTTTTT.

V gene TRBV24-1 combines with J gene TRBJ2-3; 13 positions agree with TRBD2. V was pared by 4 bases and J by 5 bases, with 5 bases of the junction left unmatched. This CDR3 has 16 residues. Germline CDR1 KGHDR, CDR2 SFDVKD. CDR3 sequence (DNA): TGTGCCACCAGTGACCGGACTAGCGGGGGTCTAGATACGCAGTATTTT. Translating it yields CATSDRTSGGLDTQYF.

The chain joins TRBV3-1 (or the pseudogene TRBV3-2) to TRBJ1-6, with 7 positions matching TRBD1. Germline-derived CDR1 and CDR2 are LGHDT and YNNKEL (reference sequence). The CDR3 loop spans 13 amino acids. V shed 4 bases and J 7 bases; nucleotides not matched to a gene: 1. The CDR3 sequence is CASSPTGNSPLHF. The CDR3 DNA reads as TGTGCCAGCAGCCCGACAGGGAATTCACCCCTCCACTTT.

V and J are TRBV4-1 and TRBJ2-7; D may be TRBD2 (6 bases). V lost 0 bases and J lost 6, with 15 bases in between. The CDR3 totals 15 residues. CDR1 is MGHRA, CDR2 YSYEKL, per germline. CDR3 region: CASSQDHFRTTEQYF. The CDR3 DNA reads as TGCGCCAGCAGCCAAGATCATTTCAGGACTACCGAGCAGTACTTC.

This clone was detected only once. Here the CDR3 DNA reads TGCGCCAGCAGCTTGAGGACAGGGGTGGACGAGCAGTACTTC. This codes for CASSLRTGVDEQYF. This chain links TRBV5-1 with TRBJ2-7; 9 bases are a match to TRBD1. The CDR3 runs 14 residues. Germline V gene sequence: CDR1 SGHRS, CDR2 YFSETQ. The V and J ends lost 1 base and 5 bases, in that order; junction bases with no gene match: 4.

The CDR3 reads CASSLDRGYNSPLHF. The CDR3, as DNA: TGTGCCAGCAGCTTAGACAGGGGGTATAATTCACCCCTCCACTTT. The V and J genes are TRBV7-3 and TRBJ1-6; TRBD1 agrees at 9 bases. This CDR3 region has 15 residues. The V and J ends lost 2 bases and 4 bases, in that order; junction bases with no gene match: 0. In germline, CDR1 is SGHTA, CDR2 FQGTGA. The full variable domain, with the rest looked up from reference TRBV7-3 and TRBJ1-6, is GAGVSQTPSNKVTEKGKYVELRCDPISGHTALYWYRQSLGQGPEFLIYFQGTGAADDSGLPNDRFFAVRPEGSVSTLKIQRTERGDSAVYLCASSLDRGYNSPLHFGNGTRLTVT.

This chain connects TRBV5-8 to TRBJ2-7, with TRBD1 as a possible D gene (5 bases). The CDR3 is made up of 17 amino acids. Germline lookup yields CDR1 SGHTS and CDR2 YDEGEE. Trimming shortened V by 1 base and J by 1 base, and 18 bases separated the two germline ends. The CDR3 coding sequence is TGTGCCAGCAGCTTGTTTTTTTGGACAACGAAGTCCTACGAGCAGTACTTC. This encodes CASSLFFWTTKSYEQYF.

The genes are TRBV11-2 and TRBJ2-4; 9 bases map to TRBD2. The CDR3 runs 13 residues. Germline V lookup: CDR1 SGHAT, CDR2 FQNNGV. The V and J ends lost 3 bases and 13 bases, in that order; junction bases with no gene match: 7. CDR3 in DNA: TGTGCCAGCAGCTTCTTAGCGGGGGCCACGCAGTACTTC. It translates to CASSFLAGATQYF.

This clone showed up just once. The rearrangement joins TRBV7-3 to TRBJ1-2; D not resolved. The V gene lost 2 bases and the J gene lost 0 bases, with 4 bases spanning the gap. Per the germline V gene, CDR1 is SGHTA and CDR2 is FQGTGA. This CDR3 region has 13 residues. CDR3 DNA sequence: TGTGCCAGCAGCTTACGAGCTAACTATGGCTACACCTTC. As protein: CASSLRANYGYTF.

The rearrangement uses TRBV7-6 and TRBJ1-1, with D possibly being TRBD1 (6 bases). V lost 1 base and J 1 base, leaving 10 bases between the germline ends. The germline V gene has CDR1 SGHVS and CDR2 FNYEAQ. This CDR3 contains 15 residues. The CDR3 nucleotides are TGTGCCAGCAGCTTAGGTCCAGGGGAGAACACTGAAGCTTTCTTT. The encoded protein is CASSLGPGENTEAFF.